One and the same sample provided the 18 T cell receptor beta chains below, sequenced in a study of naive and memory T cell subsets. Whole-study results and caveats: A few larger clonotypes appeared in naive repertoires, especially CD8, possibly memory cells re-expressing CD45RA.

Their antigens remain unidentified. The beta constant-region primer was an equimolar mix of two oligonucleotides covering TRBC1 and TRBC2. Four rounds of PCR amplified the ligated cDNA using nested alpha and beta constant-region primers plus SP2. A single record per CDR3 protein comes from TCRdb applying MiXCR to the UMI-ligation and nested PCR reads. There are about 90,000 distinct CDR3 sequences in the sample; about 10% occur only once, and around 0.13% lies in the top ten. Sequencing was performed on naive CD4+ T cells from blood. The receptors derive from a human donor in good health.

The gene calls are TRBV24-1 and TRBJ2-4; D gene ambiguous. This CDR3 contains 15 residues. V lost 3 bases to trimming and J lost 1 base, with 9 bases between them. CDR1 is KGHDR, CDR2 SFDVKD, per germline. Written as DNA, the CDR3 is TGTGCCACCAGTGATAAGGGTGGGGCCAAAAACATTCAGTACTTC. This translates into CATSDKGGAKNIQYF.

This clonotype was detected only a few times. Given the absence of the conserved phenylalanine or tryptophan at the CDR3 end, a read error is likely. No DNA is shown, since the ends of the CDR3 on it are uncertain; the CDR3 is the one TCRdb lists. The CDR3 here is CASSLVGRVDPQY. The V call is TRBV11-2, the J call TRBJ2-7; no check of the table's D call, TRBD1, against the DNA was made. The CDR3 has 13 residues if both end residues are counted. The germline V gene encodes CDR1 SGHAT and CDR2 FQNNGV.

This clonotype was seen ten or more times. The chain couples TRBV6-2 or TRBV6-3 to TRBJ2-2; the D is unclear. The CDR3 extends over 15 amino acids. The V end was cut by 0 bases, the J end by 5 bases, with 10 bases between. Germline lookup yields CDR1 MNHEY and CDR2 SVGEGT. CDR3: CASSYSTVRTGELFF. CDR3 DNA: TGTGCCAGCAGTTACTCGACGGTCCGAACCGGGGAGCTGTTTTTT.

This clonotype turned up a few times. The rearrangement joins TRBV7-9 to TRBJ1-5; no reliable D call. V lost 0 bases to trimming and J lost 10 bases, with 13 bases between them. CDR3 size: 14 residues. CDR1 is SEHNR, CDR2 FQNEAQ, per germline (reference sequence). For the CDR3, the DNA is TGTGCCAGCAGCTTAGCCGGTGGGTCGAGCCCCCAGCATTTT. It translates to CASSLAGGSSPQHF.

This clonotype was seen repeatedly, ten times or more. The rearrangement links TRBV15 to TRBJ1-6; D gene uncertain. CDR3 length: 14 amino acids. V lost 0 bases and J lost 9, with 9 bases in between. Looked up from germline, CDR1 is LNHNV and CDR2 is YYDKDF (reference sequence). The DNA for the CDR3 is TGTGCCACCAGCAGAGATCTGATCCGTTCACCCCTCCACTTT. Its protein product is CATSRDLIRSPLHF.

This clonotype was seen at least ten times. The gene calls are TRBV12-3 or TRBV12-4 and TRBJ1-5; a possible D gene is TRBD1 (6 bases). The CDR3 has 13 amino acids. The V end was cut by 6 bases, the J end by 5 bases, with 11 bases between. The CDR3 DNA is TGTGCCAGCAGCGGGACACCGTATCAGCCCCAGCATTTT. Its protein product is CASSGTPYQPQHF.

This clonotype was recorded a few times. The chain joins TRBV7-2 to TRBJ1-2; 8 bases are shared with TRBD1. Germline CDR1 reads SGHTA; CDR2 reads FQGNSA. V trimming: 8 bases; J trimming: 3 bases; junction bases outside the gene matches: 5. The CDR3 loop spans 13 amino acids. The CDR3 DNA is TGTGCCAGCCGACAGGGGTTGGACTATGGCTACACCTTC. Amino acids: CASRQGLDYGYTF.

There are many counts of this clonotype. The rearrangement uses TRBV20-1 and TRBJ2-7; D is undetermined. The CDR3 sequence is 12 residues long. Trimming stripped 6 bases from V and 2 bases from J, with 11 bases between. Germline-derived CDR1 and CDR2 are DFQATT and SNEGSKA (reference sequence). As DNA, the CDR3 is TGCAGTGCGAGACGTGGAGCCTACGAGCAGTACTTC. It codes for CSARRGAYEQYF.

The gene calls are TRBV12-3 or TRBV12-4 and TRBJ2-1, with 11 bases aligning to TRBD1. The CDR3 covers 13 residues. With 10 bases clipped from V and 5 bases from J, the junction kept 4 bases outside the gene matches. For the CDR3, the DNA is TGTGCCACCGGGGACAGGGGGAACAATGAGCAGTTCTTC. Amino acid sequence: CATGDRGNNEQFF.

This clonotype has at least ten counts. This chain links TRBV20-1 with TRBJ2-6, with D maybe TRBD1 (5 bases). Germline CDR1 and CDR2: DFQATT and SNEGSKA (reference sequence). Trimming took 4 bases from V and 3 from J, leaving 16 bases between them. This CDR3 is built from 16 residues. The CDR3 reads CSATGRVVVGANVLTF. The CDR3 coding sequence is TGCAGTGCTACTGGCAGGGTGGTAGTTGGGGCCAACGTCCTGACTTTC.

This clonotype was counted a single time. A read error is possible here, since a much larger clone lies one base away. The V call is TRBV6-2 or TRBV6-3, the J call TRBJ2-3; no clear D. CDR1 MNHEY and CDR2 SVGEGT come from the germline V gene. The CDR3 is 17 amino acids. The CDR3 spells CASSYTFGRISTDTKYF. The CDR3 nucleotides are TGTGCCAGCAGTTACACGTTCGGACGGATCAGCACAGATACGAAGTATTTT.

V gene TRBV6-5 combines with J gene TRBJ2-3; D is uncertain. The V end lost 9 bases, the J end lost 4 bases, and 8 bases lay between the germline ends. Looked up from germline, CDR1 is MNHEY and CDR2 is SVGAGI. There are 11 residues in the CDR3. CDR3 residues: CASKGADTQYF. The CDR3 bases are TGTGCCAGTAAAGGAGCAGATACGCAGTATTTT.

This clonotype has only a few counts. The V gene is TRBV12-3 or TRBV12-4, the J gene TRBJ2-7; D is possibly TRBD2 (8 bases). The V end lost 5 bases, the J end lost 4 bases, and 27 bases lay between the germline ends. The CDR3 extends over 18 amino acids. The CDR3 sequence is CASSGTVRRFGGVYEQYF. In DNA, the CDR3 is TGTGCCAGCAGTGGGACAGTAAGAAGGTTCGGGGGGGTTTACGAGCAGTACTTC.

At least ten counts were recorded for this clonotype. The rearrangement joins TRBV20-1 to TRBJ2-3, with 12 bases fitting TRBD2. Per the germline V gene, CDR1 is DFQATT and CDR2 is SNEGSKA (reference sequence). V shed 3 bases and J 4 bases; nucleotides not matched to a gene: 11. The CDR3 has 17 amino acids. CDR3 residues: CSARGLTSGRRSDTQYF. The CDR3 DNA reads TGCAGTGCTAGGGGTCTGACTAGCGGGAGAAGGTCAGATACGCAGTATTTT.

This clonotype was seen repeatedly, ten times or more. The chain employs TRBV6-6 and TRBJ2-6; D remains unclear. This CDR3 region has 13 residues. Germline CDR1 and CDR2: MNHNY and SVGAGI (reference sequence). The V end lost 6 bases, the J end lost 2 bases, and 5 bases lay between the germline ends. CDR3 residues: CASRLTGANVLTF. CDR3 bases: TGTGCCAGCAGGCTTACTGGGGCCAACGTCCTGACTTTC.

This clonotype was detected many times. The V call is TRBV9, the J call TRBJ2-7; D unclear. The CDR3 loop spans 14 amino acids. Trimming stripped 0 bases from V and 0 bases from J, with 7 bases between. Germline values: CDR1 SGDLS, CDR2 YYNGEE. The CDR3 sequence is CASSVEPSSYEQYF. The CDR3 nucleotides are TGTGCCAGCAGCGTAGAGCCGAGCTCCTACGAGCAGTACTTC.

This clonotype has a count of ten or more. The gene calls are TRBV10-3 and TRBJ2-3, with 7 nucleotides matching TRBD1. The trim removed 8 bases at V and 2 bases at J, leaving 10 bases unmatched. The CDR3 runs 15 residues. Germline-derived CDR1 and CDR2 are ENHRY and SYGVKD. In DNA form, the CDR3 reads TGTGCCATCTCAGGAACGGACAGGATCACAGATACGCAGTATTTT. It encodes CAISGTDRITDTQYF.

This clonotype came up many times. The chain has TRBV5-4 and TRBJ1-2; no definite D call. Germline V gives CDR1 SGHNT, CDR2 YYREEE (reference sequence). This CDR3 comprises 13 residues. V lost 4 bases and J lost 2, with 9 bases in between. The CDR3, as DNA: TGTGCCAGCAGCGTAAACACAAACTATGGCTACACCTTC. This encodes CASSVNTNYGYTF.